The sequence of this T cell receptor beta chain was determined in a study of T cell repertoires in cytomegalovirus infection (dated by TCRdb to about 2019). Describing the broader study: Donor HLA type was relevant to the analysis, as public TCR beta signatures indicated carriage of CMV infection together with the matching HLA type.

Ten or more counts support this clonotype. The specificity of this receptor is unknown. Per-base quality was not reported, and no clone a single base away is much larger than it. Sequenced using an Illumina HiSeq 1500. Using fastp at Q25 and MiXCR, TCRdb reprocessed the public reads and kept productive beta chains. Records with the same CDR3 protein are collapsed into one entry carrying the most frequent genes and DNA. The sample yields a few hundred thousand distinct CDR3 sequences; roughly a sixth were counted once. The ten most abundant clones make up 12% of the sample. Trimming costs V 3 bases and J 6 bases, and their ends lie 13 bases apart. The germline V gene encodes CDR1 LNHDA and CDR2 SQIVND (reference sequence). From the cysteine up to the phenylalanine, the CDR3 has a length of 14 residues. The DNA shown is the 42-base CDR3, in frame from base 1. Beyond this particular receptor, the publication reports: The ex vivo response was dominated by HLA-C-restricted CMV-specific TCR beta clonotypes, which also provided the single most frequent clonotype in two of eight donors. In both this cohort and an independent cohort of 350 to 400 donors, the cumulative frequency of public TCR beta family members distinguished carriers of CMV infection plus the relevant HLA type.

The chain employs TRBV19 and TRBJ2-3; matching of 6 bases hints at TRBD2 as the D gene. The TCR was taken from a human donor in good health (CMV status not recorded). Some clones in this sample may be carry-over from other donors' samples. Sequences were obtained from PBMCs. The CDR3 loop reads CASSIRREVDTQYF. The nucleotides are TGTGCCAGTAGTATCCGGCGGGAAGTGGATACGCAGTATTTT. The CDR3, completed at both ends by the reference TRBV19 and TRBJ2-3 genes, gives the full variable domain DGGITQSPKYLFRKEGQNVTLSCEQNLNHDAMYWYRQDPGQGLRLIYYSQIVNDFQKGDIAEGYSVSREKKESFPLTVTSAQKNPTAFYLCASSIRREVDTQYFGPGTRLTVL.